The 11 T cell receptor beta chains in this list originate from one sample, sequenced in a study of blood T cell repertoires in COVID-19. Sequenced by immunoSEQ multiplex PCR; TCRdb stores in-frame clones only, minus some. This sample carries tens of thousands of clones, roughly 70% of them seen once, and the ten largest clones take approximately 4.1%. Sequenced input: peripheral blood. These receptors all come from a man between 65 and 85 years old with COVID-19, enrolled during active disease.

This clone was observed many times. The CDR3 here is CATSDARLRSYNEQFF. Written as DNA, the CDR3 is TGTGCCACCAGCGATGCCCGCCTGCGTTCCTACAATGAGCAGTTCTTC. The rearrangement joins TRBV15 to TRBJ2-1; no reliable D call. V dropped 5 bases and J dropped 1 base, with 15 bases sitting between them. CDR1 LNHNV and CDR2 YYDKDF come from the germline V gene (reference sequence). This CDR3 has 16 amino acids. Supplemented by reference TRBV15 and TRBJ2-1, the full variable domain reads DAMVIQNPRYQVTQFGKPVTLSCSQTLNHNVMYWYQQKSSQAPKLLFHYYDKDFNNEADTPDNFQSRRPNTSFCFLDIRSPGLGDTAMYLCATSDARLRSYNEQFFGPGTRLTVL.

V is TRBV29-1 and J is TRBJ2-7, with 9 bases that match TRBD1. V lost 8 bases, J lost 4 bases, and 9 bases stayed unmatched. Germline V gene lookup returns CDR1 SQVTM and CDR2 ANQGSEA. The CDR3 sequence is 13 residues long. CDR3 loop: CSYTGTGFYEQYF. Here the CDR3 DNA reads TGCAGCTATACCGGGACAGGGTTTTACGAGCAGTACTTC.

V usage is TRBV20-1 and J usage is TRBJ2-5; D uncertain. The germline V gene encodes CDR1 DFQATT and CDR2 SNEGSKA (reference sequence). CDR3 size: 10 residues. Trimming shortened V by 5 bases and J by 5 bases, and 6 bases separated the two germline ends. CDR3 nucleotides: TGCAGTGCTTTCCGGGAGACCCAGTACTTC. This encodes CSAFRETQYF.

The genes are TRBV27 and TRBJ2-1; TRBD2 might be the D (6 bases). Germline loops: CDR1 MNHEY, CDR2 SMNVEV (reference sequence). Deletions cut 2 bases from V and 9 bases from J, with 17 bases between. The CDR3 covers 15 residues. The CDR3 spells CASSLGLARAGEQFF. The CDR3 DNA sequence: TGTGCCAGCAGTTTAGGGCTAGCCCGAGCGGGTGAGCAGTTCTTC.

The J gene is TRBJ2-1, the V gene TRBV11-2, with 10 bases identical to TRBD2. J was trimmed by 4 bases and V by 5 bases; bases with no gene match: 11. The CDR3 runs to 17 residues. In germline, CDR1 is SGHAT, CDR2 FQNNGV. DNA for the CDR3: TGTGCCAGCAGCCCGCGGGGAGCGGGAGGGACATACAATGAGCAGTTCTTC. Its translation: CASSPRGAGGTYNEQFF.

V usage is TRBV9 and J usage is TRBJ2-2; TRBD2 matches at 7 bases. Germline lookup yields CDR1 SGDLS and CDR2 YYNGEE. The CDR3 has 15 amino acids. With V trimmed by 4 bases and J by 4 bases, 7 bases remained unmatched. The CDR3 nucleotides read TGTGCCAGCAGCCTCGGGCTAGCGGCCACCGGGGAGCTGTTTTTT. This codes for CASSLGLAATGELFF.

J is TRBJ1-1 and V is TRBV6-5, with 7 bases aligning to TRBD1. CDR1 is MNHEY, CDR2 SVGAGI, per germline. The junction had 6 bases not matched to a gene; V was cut back by 2 bases and J by 6 bases. The CDR3 has 14 amino acids. CDR3 loop: CASSYQQGMSEAFF. The CDR3 nucleotides read TGTGCCAGCAGTTACCAACAGGGGATGTCTGAAGCTTTCTTT.

This clone was observed many times. The chain is built from TRBV7-2 and TRBJ1-1, with TRBD1 matching over 7 bases. CDR1 is SGHTA, CDR2 FQGNSA, per germline. V shed 5 bases and J 1 base; nucleotides not matched to a gene: 4. The CDR3 has 14 amino acids. The CDR3 nucleotides read TGTGCCAGCAGCCAAAGGACAGGGAACACTGAAGCTTTCTTT. Translation gives CASSQRTGNTEAFF.

The chain combines TRBV6-4 with TRBJ2-3; 11 positions match TRBD1. Per germline, CDR1 MRHNA and CDR2 SNTAGT. CDR3 size: 15 residues. The V gene end was trimmed by 6 bases and the J gene end by 3 bases; junction bases not matched to a gene: 5. The CDR3 reads CASSPGTGGTDTQYF. DNA of the CDR3: TGTGCCAGCAGCCCCGGGACAGGGGGGACAGATACGCAGTATTTT.

V usage is TRBV19 and J usage is TRBJ1-1; TRBD1 aligns across 8 bases. This CDR3 is built from 12 residues. Unmatched junction bases numbered 3, after V lost 4 bases and J lost 8 bases. CDR1 is LNHDA and CDR2 is SQIVND in the germline V gene (reference sequence). The CDR3 loop reads CASSTDRDEAFF. Here the CDR3 DNA reads TGTGCCAGTAGTACGGACAGGGACGAAGCTTTCTTT.

The count of this clone is one. J is TRBJ2-7 and V is TRBV9; maybe TRBD2 (5 bases). The length of the CDR3 is 13 residues. The germline gives CDR1 SGDLS, CDR2 YYNGEE. V dropped 0 bases and J dropped 1 base, with 5 bases sitting between them. The CDR3: CASSVGGSYEQYF. The CDR3 DNA is TGTGCCAGCAGCGTAGGCGGGTCCTACGAGCAGTACTTC.